The T cell receptor beta chain described here comes from a study of blood T cell repertoires in COVID-19. Overall study: Sites across the United States, Italy and Spain contributed samples from acute and convalescent COVID-19. From T cells, B-cell-depleted T cells, or PBMCs came the material, which was cDNA or gDNA.

This table comes from immunoSEQ multiplex PCR, and its TCRdb copy is limited to in-frame clones, with some not included. Of about 320,000 clones listed, under 90% are singletons. The CDR3 covers 15 residues. V lost 0 bases, J lost 0 bases, and 8 bases lay in between. CDR1 is SGDLS, CDR2 YYNGEE, per germline. Grouping used clinical history reported by participants in a survey and questionnaire. Sequencing was done on a sample of PBMCs or T cells enriched from blood (not recorded which). The chain couples TRBV9 to TRBJ2-3; perhaps TRBD2 as D (5 bases). The TCR originated in a woman aged 18-30 years who had recovered from COVID-19. CDR3 loop: CASSVATGSTDTQYF. The DNA of the CDR3 is TGTGCCAGCAGCGTAGCTACGGGGAGCACAGATACGCAGTATTTT.